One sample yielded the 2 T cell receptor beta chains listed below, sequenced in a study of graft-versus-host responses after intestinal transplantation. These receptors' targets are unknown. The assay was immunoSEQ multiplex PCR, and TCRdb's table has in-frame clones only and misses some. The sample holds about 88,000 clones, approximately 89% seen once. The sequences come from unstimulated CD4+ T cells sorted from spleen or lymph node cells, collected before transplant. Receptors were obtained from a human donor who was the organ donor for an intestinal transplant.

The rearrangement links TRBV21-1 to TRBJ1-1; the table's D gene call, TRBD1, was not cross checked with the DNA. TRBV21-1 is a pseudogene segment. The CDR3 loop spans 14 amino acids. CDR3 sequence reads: CASSKWAGNTEAFF. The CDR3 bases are TGTGCCAGCAGCAAATGGGCAGGGAACACTGAAGCTTTCTTT.

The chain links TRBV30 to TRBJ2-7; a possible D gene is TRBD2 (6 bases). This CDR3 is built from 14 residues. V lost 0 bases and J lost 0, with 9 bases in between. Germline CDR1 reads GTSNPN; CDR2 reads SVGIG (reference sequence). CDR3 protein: CAWSVGTLSYEQYF. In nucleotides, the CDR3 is TGTGCCTGGAGTGTAGGGACTCTCTCCTACGAGCAGTACTTC.